Listed below are T cell receptor beta chains from one sample, sequenced in a study of T-cell memory formation after mild COVID-19. TCRdb re-analysed the 5' RACE reads in MiXCR, keeping a single row per CDR3 protein. There are hundreds of thousands of distinct CDR3 sequences in the sample; 25% to 30% occur only once, and approximately 15% lies in the top ten. Sequenced material: PBMCs or a T cell subset sorted from them (not recorded which). These TCRs come from an adult woman who had mild COVID-19 (a few samples of this study predate the infection). Cell type and time point are not known. The CDR3 runs from the conserved cysteine through the conserved F or W. Each record gives: V gene, J gene, clone size, D gene, CDR3 protein, CDR3 DNA. The D gene is left open where the match is weak. Clone size appears in some rows only: once, few, many, or a class for an expanded clone.

TRBV7-3	TRBJ2-7	few	TRBD1	CASSRDRKYEQYF	TGTGCCAGCAGCCGGGACAGGAAGTACGAGCAGTACTTC
TRBV28	TRBJ1-1	.	.	CASSLRREAFF	TGTGCCAGCAGTTTACGGCGTGAAGCTTTCTTT
TRBV27	TRBJ2-7	.	.	CASSLSGTDYSYEQYF	TGTGCCAGCAGTCTCTCCGGGACGGACTACTCCTACGAGCAGTACTTC
TRBV4-1	TRBJ1-1	.	.	CASSHERQLNTEAFF	TGCGCCAGCAGCCACGAGAGACAGTTAAACACTGAAGCTTTCTTT
TRBV7-2	TRBJ2-5	.	.	CASSGRRVQETQYF	TGTGCCAGCAGCGGCCGCAGGGTCCAAGAGACCCAGTACTTC
TRBV10-2	TRBJ1-1	.	TRBD1	CASKGVVRQGDSEAFF	TGCGCCAGCAAAGGTGTGGTCCGACAGGGTGATTCTGAAGCTTTCTTT
TRBV2	TRBJ2-1	.	.	CASSGDRIKEFF	TGTGCCAGCAGCGGTGACAGGATAAAGGAGTTCTTC
TRBV5-6	TRBJ1-2	.	TRBD1	CASSLLWTGAVGYTF	TGTGCCAGCAGCTTGCTATGGACAGGGGCAGTTGGCTACACCTTC
TRBV5-6	TRBJ2-5	.	.	CASSSMDRIQETQYF	TGTGCCAGCAGCTCGATGGACAGAATCCAAGAGACCCAGTACTTC
TRBV11-3	TRBJ2-1	few	.	CASSLAHLGSGYNEQFF	TGTGCCAGCAGCTTAGCCCATCTGGGGTCCGGATACAATGAGCAGTTCTTC
TRBV7-9	TRBJ2-1	.	TRBD2	CASSPEEASGISYNEQFF	TGTGCCAGCAGCCCAGAGGAGGCTAGCGGGATTTCCTACAATGAGCAGTTCTTC
TRBV12-3/TRBV12-4	TRBJ2-1	few	.	CASSFLGVPEQFF	TGTGCCAGCAGTTTCCTAGGGGTTCCTGAGCAGTTCTTC
TRBV14	TRBJ2-5	many	TRBD1	CASSQGQGARETQYF	TGTGCCAGCAGCCAAGGACAGGGGGCTCGGGAGACCCAGTACTTC
TRBV7-6	TRBJ2-5	few	TRBD2	CASSPIAGVSETQYF	TGTGCCAGCAGCCCTATAGCGGGAGTAAGCGAGACCCAGTACTTC
TRBV29-1	TRBJ2-2	few	.	CSVRRVDGTGELFF	TGCAGCGTTAGAAGGGTGGACGGCACCGGGGAGCTGTTTTTT
TRBV5-1	TRBJ2-2	.	TRBD1	CASSRGPTGGGGTGELFF	TGCGCCAGCAGCAGGGGGCCAACAGGGGGCGGCGGCACCGGGGAGCTGTTTTTT
TRBV3-1	TRBJ2-3	few	.	CASRPLDSDTQYF	TGTGCCAGCAGACCATTGGACTCAGATACGCAGTATTTT
TRBV29-1	TRBJ1-1	few	TRBD1	CSVAGGGTAPSNTEAFF	TGCAGCGTCGCCGGCGGCGGGACAGCCCCAAGTAACACTGAAGCTTTCTTT
TRBV29-1	TRBJ2-4	few	.	CSVDGVSGTSGAIQYF	TGCAGCGTTGATGGAGTCTCCGGGACGTCGGGTGCCATTCAGTACTTC
TRBV7-9	TRBJ2-7	few	.	CASSLIRPEDEQYF	TGTGCCAGCAGCTTAATCCGTCCTGAGGACGAGCAGTACTTC
TRBV7-2	TRBJ2-5	few	TRBD2	CASSLAAGGLETQYF	TGTGCCAGCAGCTTAGCGGCGGGGGGGCTAGAGACCCAGTACTTC
TRBV6-2/TRBV6-3	TRBJ2-3	few	.	CASSPTRRYTDTQYF	TGTGCCAGCAGCCCTACTAGACGCTATACAGATACGCAGTATTTT
TRBV7-3	TRBJ2-1	few	TRBD1	CASSSGQGLPYNEQFF	TGTGCCAGCAGCTCCGGACAGGGTTTGCCCTACAATGAGCAGTTCTTC
TRBV12-3/TRBV12-4	TRBJ2-2	few	TRBD2	CASSPGGGLVSNTGELFF	TGTGCCAGCAGTCCGGGGGGGGGACTAGTTTCGAACACCGGGGAGCTGTTTTTT
TRBV20-1	TRBJ1-5	few	.	CSAREGWVDQPQHF	TGCAGTGCGCGAGAGGGCTGGGTTGATCAGCCCCAGCATTTT